This passage covers 11 T cell receptor beta chains from one sample sequenced in a study of monozygotic twins with inflammatory bowel disease. TCRdb reprocessed the 5' RACE reads and reports one entry per CDR3 protein, with no DNA. The listing contains over 150,000 distinct CDR3 sequences. Sequenced sample: blood. These receptor sequences come from a human donor with ulcerative colitis or Crohn's disease, or a healthy co-twin of an affected twin (not recorded which).

This chain connects TRBV5-4 to TRBJ1-6; checking the TCRdb D call of TRBD1 is not possible without DNA. Per the germline V gene, CDR1 is SGHNT and CDR2 is YYREEE (reference sequence). The CDR3 has 19 amino acids. CDR3: CASSLGQATWSSYNSPLHF.

The rearrangement uses TRBV7-8 and TRBJ2-1; TCRdb lists TRBD2, though no DNA is available to test this call. Germline CDR1 SGHVS, CDR2 FQNEAQ. The CDR3 is 15 residues long. Here the CDR3 reads CASSFQAGGTDEQFF.

The gene calls are TRBV7-2 and TRBJ1-5. The CDR3 is made up of 16 amino acids. CDR1 is SGHTA and CDR2 is FQGNSA in the germline V gene. CDR3: CASSQDDPIAGQPQHF.

The CDR3 sequence: CASSLNLKRQFF. The V and J genes are TRBV5-1 and TRBJ2-1. Germline V lookup: CDR1 SGHRS, CDR2 YFSETQ. There are 12 residues in the CDR3.

V is TRBV20-1 and J is TRBJ2-3; the D gene TCRdb calls, TRBD2, cannot be checked with no DNA. CDR1 and CDR2 (germline): DFQATT, SNEGSKA (reference sequence). CDR3 length: 15 residues. The CDR3 is CSAGHAGGADDTQYF.

CDR3 sequence: CASSFGTGTVNSPLHF. The chain links TRBV5-6 to TRBJ1-6; absent DNA, TCRdb's TRBD1 call cannot be checked. From germline, CDR1 is SGHDT and CDR2 YYEEEE. This CDR3 is built from 16 residues. Full variable domain (remainder filled in from reference TRBV5-6 and TRBJ1-6): DAGVTQSPTHLIKTRGQQVTLRCSPKSGHDTVSWYQQALGQGPQFIFQYYEEEERQRGNFPDRFSGHQFPNYSSELNVNALLLGDSALYLCASSFGTGTVNSPLHFGNGTRLTVT.

The chain joins TRBV12-3 or TRBV12-4 to TRBJ1-3; TCRdb indicates TRBD1, and absent DNA this call remains unverified. CDR3 length: 16 residues. The CDR3 sequence is CASSTANRPPGNTIYF.

The V gene is TRBV28, the J gene TRBJ2-6; TCRdb's D call of TRBD1 is untestable without DNA. The germline V gene has CDR1 MDHEN and CDR2 SYDVKM. The CDR3 loop spans 18 amino acids. The CDR3 reads CASTSVGGGISGANVLTF.

CDR3: CASCTLGGTDTQYF. This rearrangement joins TRBV27 to TRBJ2-3; TCRdb proposes TRBD1, but this gene call is untestable without DNA. This CDR3 comprises 14 residues. The germline V gene encodes CDR1 MNHEY and CDR2 SMNVEV (reference sequence).

V is TRBV28 and J is TRBJ2-3; TCRdb designates TRBD2, a call that cannot be tested without DNA. There are 16 residues in the CDR3. Per germline, CDR1 MDHEN and CDR2 SYDVKM. The CDR3 is CASSLLGRESTDTQYF.

The chain combines TRBV28 with TRBJ1-1; TCRdb returns TRBD1, unconfirmable since there is no DNA. This CDR3 spans 15 amino acids. CDR1 is MDHEN and CDR2 is SYDVKM in the germline V gene. CDR3 amino acids: CASSSLWGGNTEAFF. Variable domain in full (rest from reference TRBV28 and TRBJ1-1): DVKVTQSSRYLVKRTGEKVFLECVQDMDHENMFWYRQDPGLGLRLIYFSYDVKMKEKGDIPEGYSVSREKKERFSLILESASTNQTSMYLCASSSLWGGNTEAFFGQGTRLTVV.